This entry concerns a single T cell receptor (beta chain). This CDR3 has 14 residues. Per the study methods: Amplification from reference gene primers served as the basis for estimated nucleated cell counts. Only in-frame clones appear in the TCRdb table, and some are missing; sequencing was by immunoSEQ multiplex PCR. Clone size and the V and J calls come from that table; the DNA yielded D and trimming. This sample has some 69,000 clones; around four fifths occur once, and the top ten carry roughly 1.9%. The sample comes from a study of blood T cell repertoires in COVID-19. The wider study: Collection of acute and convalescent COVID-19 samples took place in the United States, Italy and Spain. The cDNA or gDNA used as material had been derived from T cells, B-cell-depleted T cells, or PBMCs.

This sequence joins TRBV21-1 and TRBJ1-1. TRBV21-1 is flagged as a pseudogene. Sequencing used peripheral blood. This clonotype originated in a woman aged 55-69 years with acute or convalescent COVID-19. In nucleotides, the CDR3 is TGTGCCAGCAGCAAAGTGGAAGACTACACTGAAGCTTTCTTT. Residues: CASSKVEDYTEAFF.